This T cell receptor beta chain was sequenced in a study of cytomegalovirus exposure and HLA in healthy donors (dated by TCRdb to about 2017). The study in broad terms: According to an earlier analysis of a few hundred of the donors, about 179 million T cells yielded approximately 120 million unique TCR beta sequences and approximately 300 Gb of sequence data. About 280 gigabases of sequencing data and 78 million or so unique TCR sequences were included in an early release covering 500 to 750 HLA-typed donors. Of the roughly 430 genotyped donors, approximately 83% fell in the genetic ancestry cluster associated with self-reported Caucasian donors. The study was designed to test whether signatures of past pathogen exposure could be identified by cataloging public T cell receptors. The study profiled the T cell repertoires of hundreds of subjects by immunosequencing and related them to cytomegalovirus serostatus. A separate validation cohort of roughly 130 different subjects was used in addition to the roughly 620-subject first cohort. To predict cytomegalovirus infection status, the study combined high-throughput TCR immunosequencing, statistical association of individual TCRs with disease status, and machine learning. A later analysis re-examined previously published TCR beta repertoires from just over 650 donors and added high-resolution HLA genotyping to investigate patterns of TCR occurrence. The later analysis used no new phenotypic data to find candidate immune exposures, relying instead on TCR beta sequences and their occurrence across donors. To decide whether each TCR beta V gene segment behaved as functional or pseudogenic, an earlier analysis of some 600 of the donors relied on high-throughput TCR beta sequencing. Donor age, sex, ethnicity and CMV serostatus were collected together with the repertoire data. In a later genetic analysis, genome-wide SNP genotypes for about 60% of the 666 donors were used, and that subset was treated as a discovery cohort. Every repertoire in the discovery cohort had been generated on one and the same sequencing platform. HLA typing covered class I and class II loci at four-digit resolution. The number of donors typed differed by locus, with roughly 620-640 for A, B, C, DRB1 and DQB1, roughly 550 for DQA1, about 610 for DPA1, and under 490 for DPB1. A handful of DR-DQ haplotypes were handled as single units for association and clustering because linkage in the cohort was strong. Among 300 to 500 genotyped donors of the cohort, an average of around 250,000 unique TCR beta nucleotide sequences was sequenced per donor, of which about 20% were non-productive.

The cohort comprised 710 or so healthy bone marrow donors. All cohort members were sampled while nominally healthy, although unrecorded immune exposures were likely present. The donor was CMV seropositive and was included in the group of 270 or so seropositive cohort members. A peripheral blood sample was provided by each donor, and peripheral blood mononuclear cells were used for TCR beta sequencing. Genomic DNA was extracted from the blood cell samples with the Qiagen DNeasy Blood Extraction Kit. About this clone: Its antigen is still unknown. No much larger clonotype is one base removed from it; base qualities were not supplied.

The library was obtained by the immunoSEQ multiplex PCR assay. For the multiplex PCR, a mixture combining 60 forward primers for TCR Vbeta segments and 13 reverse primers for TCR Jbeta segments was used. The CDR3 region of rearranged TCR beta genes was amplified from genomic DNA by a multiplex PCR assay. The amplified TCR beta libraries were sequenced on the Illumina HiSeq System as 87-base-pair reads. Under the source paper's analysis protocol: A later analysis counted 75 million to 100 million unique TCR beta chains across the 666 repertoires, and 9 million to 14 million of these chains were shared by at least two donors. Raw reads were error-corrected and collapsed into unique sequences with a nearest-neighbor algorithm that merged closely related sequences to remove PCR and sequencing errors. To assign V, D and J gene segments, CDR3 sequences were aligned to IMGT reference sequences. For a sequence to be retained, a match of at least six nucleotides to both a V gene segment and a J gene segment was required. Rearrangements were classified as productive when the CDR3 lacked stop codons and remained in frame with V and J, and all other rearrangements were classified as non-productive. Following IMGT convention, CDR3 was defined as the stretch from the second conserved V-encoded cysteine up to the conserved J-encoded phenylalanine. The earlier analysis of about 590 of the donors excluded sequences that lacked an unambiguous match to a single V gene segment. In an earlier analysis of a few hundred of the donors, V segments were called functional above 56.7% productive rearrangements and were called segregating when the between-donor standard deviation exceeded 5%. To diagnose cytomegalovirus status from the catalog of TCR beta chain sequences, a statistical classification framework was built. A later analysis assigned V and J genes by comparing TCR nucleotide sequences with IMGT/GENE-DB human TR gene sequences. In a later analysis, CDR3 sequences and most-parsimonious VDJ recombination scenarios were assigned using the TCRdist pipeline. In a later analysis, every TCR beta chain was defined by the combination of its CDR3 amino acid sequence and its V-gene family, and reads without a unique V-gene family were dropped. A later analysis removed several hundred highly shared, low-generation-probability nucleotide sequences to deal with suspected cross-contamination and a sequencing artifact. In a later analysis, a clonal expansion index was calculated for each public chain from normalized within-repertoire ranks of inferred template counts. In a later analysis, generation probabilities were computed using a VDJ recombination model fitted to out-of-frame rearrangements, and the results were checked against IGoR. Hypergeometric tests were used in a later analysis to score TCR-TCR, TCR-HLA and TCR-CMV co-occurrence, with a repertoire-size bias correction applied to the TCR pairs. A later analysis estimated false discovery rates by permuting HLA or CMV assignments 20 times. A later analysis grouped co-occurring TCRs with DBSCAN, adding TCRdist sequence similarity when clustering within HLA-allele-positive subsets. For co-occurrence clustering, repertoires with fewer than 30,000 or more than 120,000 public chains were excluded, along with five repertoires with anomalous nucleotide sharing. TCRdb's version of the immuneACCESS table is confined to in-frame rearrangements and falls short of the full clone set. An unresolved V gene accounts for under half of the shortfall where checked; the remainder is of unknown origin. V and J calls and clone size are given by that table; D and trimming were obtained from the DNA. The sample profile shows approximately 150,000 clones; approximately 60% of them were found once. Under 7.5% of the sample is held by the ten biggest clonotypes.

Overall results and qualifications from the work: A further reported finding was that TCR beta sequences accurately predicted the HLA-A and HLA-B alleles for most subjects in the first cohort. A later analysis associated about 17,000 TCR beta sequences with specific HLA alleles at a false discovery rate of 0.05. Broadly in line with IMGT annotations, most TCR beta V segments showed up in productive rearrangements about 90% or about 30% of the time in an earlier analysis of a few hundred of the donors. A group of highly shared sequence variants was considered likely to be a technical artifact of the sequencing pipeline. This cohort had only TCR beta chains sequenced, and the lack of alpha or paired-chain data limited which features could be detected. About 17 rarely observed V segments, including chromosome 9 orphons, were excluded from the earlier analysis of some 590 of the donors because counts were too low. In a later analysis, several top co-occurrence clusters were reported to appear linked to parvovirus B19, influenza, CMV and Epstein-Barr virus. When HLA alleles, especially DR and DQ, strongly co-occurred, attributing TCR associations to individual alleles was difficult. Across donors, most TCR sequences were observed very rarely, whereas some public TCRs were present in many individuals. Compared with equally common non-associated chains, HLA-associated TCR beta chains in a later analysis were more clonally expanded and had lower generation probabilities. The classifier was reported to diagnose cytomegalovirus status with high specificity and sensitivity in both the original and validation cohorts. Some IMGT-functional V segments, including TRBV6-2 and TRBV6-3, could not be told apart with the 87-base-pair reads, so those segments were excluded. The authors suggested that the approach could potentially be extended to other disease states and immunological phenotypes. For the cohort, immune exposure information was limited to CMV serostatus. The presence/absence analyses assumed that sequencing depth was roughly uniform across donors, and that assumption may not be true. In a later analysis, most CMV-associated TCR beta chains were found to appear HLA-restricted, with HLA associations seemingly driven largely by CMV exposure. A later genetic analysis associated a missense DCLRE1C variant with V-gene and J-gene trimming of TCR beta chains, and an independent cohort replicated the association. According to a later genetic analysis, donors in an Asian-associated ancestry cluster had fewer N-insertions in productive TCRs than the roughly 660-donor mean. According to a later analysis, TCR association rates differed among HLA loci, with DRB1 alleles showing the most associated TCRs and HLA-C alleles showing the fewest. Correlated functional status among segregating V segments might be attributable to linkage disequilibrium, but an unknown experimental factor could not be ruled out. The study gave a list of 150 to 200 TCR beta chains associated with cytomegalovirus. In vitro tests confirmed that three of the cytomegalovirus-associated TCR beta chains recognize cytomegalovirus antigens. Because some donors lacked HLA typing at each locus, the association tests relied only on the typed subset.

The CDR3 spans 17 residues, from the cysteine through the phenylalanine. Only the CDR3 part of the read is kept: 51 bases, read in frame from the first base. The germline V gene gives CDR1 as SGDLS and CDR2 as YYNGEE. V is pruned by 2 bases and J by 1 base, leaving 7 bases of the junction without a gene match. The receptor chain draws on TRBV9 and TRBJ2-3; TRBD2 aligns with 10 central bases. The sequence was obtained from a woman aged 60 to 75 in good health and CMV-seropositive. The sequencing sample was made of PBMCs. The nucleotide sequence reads TGTGCCAGCAGCGTGCCCAGCGGGAGGGGGGGCACAGATACGCAGTATTTT. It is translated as CASSVPSGRGGTDTQYF.